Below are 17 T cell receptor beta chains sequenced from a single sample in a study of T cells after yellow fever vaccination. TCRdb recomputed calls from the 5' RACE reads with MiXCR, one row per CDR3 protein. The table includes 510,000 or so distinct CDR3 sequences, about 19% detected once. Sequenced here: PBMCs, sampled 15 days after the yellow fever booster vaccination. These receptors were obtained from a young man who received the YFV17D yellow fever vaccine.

The CDR3 loop is CASSPMTDRAYEQYF. The CDR3 bases are TGTGCCAGCAGCCCCATGACGGACAGGGCCTACGAGCAGTACTTC. This chain joins TRBV7-6 and TRBJ2-7; 8 bases line up with TRBD1. Germline trimming cut 5 bases from V and 2 bases from J; bases unmatched to any gene: 8. Germline V gene data show CDR1 as SGHVS and CDR2 as FNYEAQ. The CDR3 is 15 residues long.

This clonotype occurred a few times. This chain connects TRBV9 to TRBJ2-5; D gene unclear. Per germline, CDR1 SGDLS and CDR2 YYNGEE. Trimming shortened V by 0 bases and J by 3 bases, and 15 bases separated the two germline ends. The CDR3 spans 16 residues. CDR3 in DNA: TGTGCCAGCAGCGTAGACTATTTTGGCAGAAAAGAGACCCAGTACTTC. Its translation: CASSVDYFGRKETQYF.

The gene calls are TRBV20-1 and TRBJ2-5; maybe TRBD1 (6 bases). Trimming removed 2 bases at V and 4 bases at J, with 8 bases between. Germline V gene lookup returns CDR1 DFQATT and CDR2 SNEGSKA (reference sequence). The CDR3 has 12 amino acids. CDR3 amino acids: CSARSGAETQYF. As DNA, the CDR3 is TGCAGTGCTAGATCAGGGGCAGAGACCCAGTACTTC.

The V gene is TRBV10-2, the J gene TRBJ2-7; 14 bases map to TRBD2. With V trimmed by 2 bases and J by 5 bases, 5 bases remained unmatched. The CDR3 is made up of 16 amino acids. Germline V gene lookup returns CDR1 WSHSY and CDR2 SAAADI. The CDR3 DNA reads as TGCGCCAGCAGTGAGAGGGGGACTAGCGGGAGTAACGAGCAGTACTTC. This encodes CASSERGTSGSNEQYF.

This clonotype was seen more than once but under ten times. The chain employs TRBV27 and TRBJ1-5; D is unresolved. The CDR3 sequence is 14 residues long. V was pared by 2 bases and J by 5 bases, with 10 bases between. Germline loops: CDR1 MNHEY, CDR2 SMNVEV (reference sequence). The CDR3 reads CASSLRALDQPQHF. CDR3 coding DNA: TGTGCCAGCAGTTTAAGGGCTTTGGATCAGCCCCAGCATTTT.

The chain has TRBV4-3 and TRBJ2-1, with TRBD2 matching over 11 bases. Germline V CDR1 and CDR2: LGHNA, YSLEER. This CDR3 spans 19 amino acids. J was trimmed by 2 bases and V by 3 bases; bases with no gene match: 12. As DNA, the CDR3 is TGCGCCAGCAGCCAGGGAGCTAGCGGGAGGCTTCCCACCTACAATGAGCAGTTCTTC. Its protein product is CASSQGASGRLPTYNEQFF.

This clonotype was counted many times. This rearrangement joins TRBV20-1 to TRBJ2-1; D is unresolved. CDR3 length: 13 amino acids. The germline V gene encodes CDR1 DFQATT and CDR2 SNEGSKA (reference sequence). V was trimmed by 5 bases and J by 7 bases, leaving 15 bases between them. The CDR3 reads CSARENRMNEQFF. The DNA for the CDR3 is TGCAGTGCTCGTGAGAATCGGATGAATGAGCAGTTCTTC.

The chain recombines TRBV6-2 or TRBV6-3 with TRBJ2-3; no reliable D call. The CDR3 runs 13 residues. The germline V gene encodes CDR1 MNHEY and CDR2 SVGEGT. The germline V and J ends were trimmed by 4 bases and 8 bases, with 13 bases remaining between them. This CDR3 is CASSWFVTPTQYF. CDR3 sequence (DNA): TGTGCCAGCAGTTGGTTCGTCACCCCTACGCAGTATTTT.

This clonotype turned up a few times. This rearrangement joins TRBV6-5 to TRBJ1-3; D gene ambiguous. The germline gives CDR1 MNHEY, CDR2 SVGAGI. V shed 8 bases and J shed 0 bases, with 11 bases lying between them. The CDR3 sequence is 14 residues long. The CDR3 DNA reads TGTGCCAGCTTCTCCGTAATCTCTGGAAACACCATATATTTT. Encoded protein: CASFSVISGNTIYF.

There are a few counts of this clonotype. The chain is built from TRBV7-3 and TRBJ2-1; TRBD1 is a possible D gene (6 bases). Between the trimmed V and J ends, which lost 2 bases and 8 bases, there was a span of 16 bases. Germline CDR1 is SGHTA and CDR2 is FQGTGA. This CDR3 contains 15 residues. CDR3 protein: CASSLFGTGSDEQFF. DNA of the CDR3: TGTGCCAGCAGCTTATTCGGTACAGGGAGCGATGAGCAGTTCTTC.

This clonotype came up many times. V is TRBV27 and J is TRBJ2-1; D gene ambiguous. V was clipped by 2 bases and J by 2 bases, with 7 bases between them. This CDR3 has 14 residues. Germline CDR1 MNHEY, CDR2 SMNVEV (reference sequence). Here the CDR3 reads CASSLGTTYNEQFF. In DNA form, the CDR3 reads TGTGCCAGCAGTTTAGGCACTACCTACAATGAGCAGTTCTTC.

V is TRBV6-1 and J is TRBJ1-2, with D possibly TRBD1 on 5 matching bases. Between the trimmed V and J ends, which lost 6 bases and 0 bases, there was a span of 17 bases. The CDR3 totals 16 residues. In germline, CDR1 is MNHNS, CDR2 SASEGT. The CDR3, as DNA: TGTGCCAGCAGCACGAGTGGGGGGGGACCTAACTATGGCTACACCTTC. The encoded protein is CASSTSGGGPNYGYTF.

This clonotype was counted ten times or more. The CDR3 DNA is TGTGCCAGCAGGGGGGACAGTTACAATGAGCAGTTCTTC. Amino acids: CASRGDSYNEQFF. The J gene is TRBJ2-1, the V gene TRBV7-2, with 7 bases that match TRBD1. The junction had 3 bases not matched to a gene; V was cut back by 6 bases and J by 4 bases. Germline loops: CDR1 SGHTA, CDR2 FQGNSA. This CDR3 is 13 amino acids long.

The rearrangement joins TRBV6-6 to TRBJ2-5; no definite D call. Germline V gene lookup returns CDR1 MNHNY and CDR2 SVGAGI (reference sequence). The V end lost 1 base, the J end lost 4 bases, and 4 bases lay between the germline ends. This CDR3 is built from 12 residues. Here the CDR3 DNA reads TGTGCCAGCAGTTACTGGATAGAGACCCAGTACTTC. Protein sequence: CASSYWIETQYF.

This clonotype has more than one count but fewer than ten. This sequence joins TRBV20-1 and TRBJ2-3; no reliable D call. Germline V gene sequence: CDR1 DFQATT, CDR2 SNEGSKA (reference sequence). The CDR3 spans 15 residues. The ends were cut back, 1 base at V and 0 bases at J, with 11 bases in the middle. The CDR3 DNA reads TGCAGTGCTAGAGTGTCGGAGCATAGCACAGATACGCAGTATTTT. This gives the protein CSARVSEHSTDTQYF.

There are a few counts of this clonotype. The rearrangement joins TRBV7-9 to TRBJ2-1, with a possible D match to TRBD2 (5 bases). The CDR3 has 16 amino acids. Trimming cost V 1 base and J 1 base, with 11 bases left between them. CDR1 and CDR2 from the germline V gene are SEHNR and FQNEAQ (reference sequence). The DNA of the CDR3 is TGTGCCAGCAGCTTAGTGGTAGCGCCGTCCTACAATGAGCAGTTCTTC. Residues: CASSLVVAPSYNEQFF.

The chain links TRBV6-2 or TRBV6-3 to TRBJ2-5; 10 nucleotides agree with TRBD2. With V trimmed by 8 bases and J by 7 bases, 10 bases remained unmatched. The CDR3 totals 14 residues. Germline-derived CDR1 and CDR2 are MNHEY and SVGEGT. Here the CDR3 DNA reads TGTGCCAGCGGGGTAGCGGGAGGAGGGGCGACCCAGTACTTC. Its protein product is CASGVAGGGATQYF.